This entry features one T cell receptor (beta chain) sequence. The sample originates from a study of blood T cell repertoires in COVID-19. Across the whole study: There were acute and convalescent COVID-19 samples, and they came from the United States, Italy and Spain. The cDNA or gDNA used as material had been derived from T cells, B-cell-depleted T cells, or PBMCs.

As processed by the authors: Cell counts per sample came from amplifying reference gene primers. Sequencing used immunoSEQ multiplex PCR; TCRdb keeps in-frame clones, though not all of them. For V, J and clone size, that table is used; D and trimming come from the DNA. The sample includes some 220,000 clones, roughly 85% of them seen just once. This CDR3 comprises 12 residues. CDR1 is LNHDA, CDR2 SQIVND, per germline (reference sequence). V dropped 8 bases and J dropped 6 bases, with 11 bases sitting between them. Seattle patients were enrolled during active infection and followed longitudinally. The sequence was collected from a man in his forties or fifties with COVID-19, enrolled during active disease. Specimen: peripheral blood. The chain recombines TRBV19 with TRBJ1-5, with D maybe TRBD1 (6 bases). The chain's CDR3 is CASQRGSQPQHF. The CDR3 DNA reads as TGTGCCAGTCAAAGGGGGAGTCAGCCCCAGCATTTT.